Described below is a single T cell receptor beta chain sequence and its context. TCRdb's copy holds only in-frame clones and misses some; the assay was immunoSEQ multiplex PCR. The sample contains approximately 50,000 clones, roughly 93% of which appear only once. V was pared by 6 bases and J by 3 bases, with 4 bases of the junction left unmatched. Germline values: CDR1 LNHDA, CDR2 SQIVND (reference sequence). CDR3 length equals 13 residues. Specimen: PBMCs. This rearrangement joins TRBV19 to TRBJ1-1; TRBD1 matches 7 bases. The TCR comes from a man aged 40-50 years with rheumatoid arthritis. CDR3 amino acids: CASRRQGDTEAFF. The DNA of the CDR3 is TGTGCCAGTAGACGACAGGGTGACACTGAAGCTTTCTTT.